The rows below give T cell receptor beta chains drawn from one sample of a study of beta chain features in type 1 diabetes. Clones were sequenced by immunoSEQ multiplex PCR, and TCRdb holds only the in-frame ones, with some missing. Here the sample spans about 350,000 clones, about 20% being singletons. The sequenced sample consisted of naive CD4+ T cells from blood. These receptors were collected from a woman between 18 and 29 years old in good health. Both conserved end residues are part of each CDR3.

V gene	J gene	CDR3 protein
TRBV6-1	TRBJ2-3	CATWTSAGTGTQYF
TRBV30	TRBJ1-4	CAWSVPLGLANEKLFF
TRBV7-2	TRBJ2-7	CASSLGGLSVYEQYF
TRBV7-9	TRBJ2-1	CASPLGTSGRTDNEQFF
TRBV7-2	TRBJ2-1	CASSLSDYLSQFF
TRBV6-5	TRBJ2-7	CASGGRRSYEQYF
TRBV7-9	TRBJ2-1	CASSHSGGVHNEQFF
TRBV4-1	TRBJ2-3	CASSSGGGTDTQYF
TRBV11-2	TRBJ2-3	CASSLGAGITDTQYF
TRBV2	TRBJ1-5	CASTQGQISNQPQHF
TRBV5-4	TRBJ2-7	CASRAAGGSYEQYF
TRBV7-9	TRBJ1-1	CASSFLSGLNTEAFF
TRBV7-8	TRBJ2-5	CASSQNRGRGETQYF
TRBV30	TRBJ2-7	CAWSERLTYEQYF
TRBV7-9	TRBJ1-2	CASSPSRDRNGYTF
TRBV9	TRBJ2-1	CASSVAGGSYNEQFF
TRBV2	TRBJ2-5	CASSFDYTWTQYF
TRBV6-5	TRBJ1-1	CAIRRRGLVDTEAFF
TRBV4-1	TRBJ2-3	CASSPYGTGGANTQYF
TRBV7-9	TRBJ1-1	CASSFQGQGSSTEAFF
TRBV30	TRBJ2-1	CAWAGTSGRYEQFF
TRBV7-9	TRBJ2-5	CASSDTKRQETQYF
TRBV7-2	TRBJ1-1	CASSLGRGGAFF
TRBV19	TRBJ2-7	CAERTYEQYF
TRBV6-6	TRBJ2-2	CASKLGGGYTGELFF
TRBV2	TRBJ2-3	CASSVSGTSTDTQYF
TRBV7-2	TRBJ2-5	CASSNRGRRETQYF
TRBV19	TRBJ2-1	CASKGLAGGMEQFF
TRBV5-1	TRBJ2-3	CASSGGLAGGTDTQYF
TRBV7-2	TRBJ2-4	CASSPRLGAKNIQYF
TRBV5-1	TRBJ2-6	CASGELSGANVLTF
TRBV5-1	TRBJ2-1	CASSPEGSSYNEQFF
TRBV5-1	TRBJ2-7	CASSVYLGTATYEQYF
TRBV5-6	TRBJ2-7	CASSLVPSEQYF
TRBV7-9	TRBJ2-2	CASNLSGELFF
TRBV18	TRBJ2-7	CASSPSRLGTARSEQYF
TRBV2	TRBJ2-3	CASSASQRTDTQYF
TRBV9	TRBJ1-4	CASSVGGRVAEKLFF
TRBV5-1	TRBJ2-3	CASSPRLAESGREQYF
TRBV2	TRBJ2-5	CASSATWGVAQYF
TRBV18	TRBJ1-2	CASSPGGARNYGYTF
TRBV19	TRBJ1-2	CASSPGTDGYTF
TRBV21-1	TRBJ1-6	CASSKSLRYSPLHF
TRBV28	TRBJ1-2	CASTTGGTYGYTF
TRBV7-2	TRBJ2-7	CASSLGLAGDPYEQYF
TRBV5-6	TRBJ1-2	CASSLASWTGQYTF